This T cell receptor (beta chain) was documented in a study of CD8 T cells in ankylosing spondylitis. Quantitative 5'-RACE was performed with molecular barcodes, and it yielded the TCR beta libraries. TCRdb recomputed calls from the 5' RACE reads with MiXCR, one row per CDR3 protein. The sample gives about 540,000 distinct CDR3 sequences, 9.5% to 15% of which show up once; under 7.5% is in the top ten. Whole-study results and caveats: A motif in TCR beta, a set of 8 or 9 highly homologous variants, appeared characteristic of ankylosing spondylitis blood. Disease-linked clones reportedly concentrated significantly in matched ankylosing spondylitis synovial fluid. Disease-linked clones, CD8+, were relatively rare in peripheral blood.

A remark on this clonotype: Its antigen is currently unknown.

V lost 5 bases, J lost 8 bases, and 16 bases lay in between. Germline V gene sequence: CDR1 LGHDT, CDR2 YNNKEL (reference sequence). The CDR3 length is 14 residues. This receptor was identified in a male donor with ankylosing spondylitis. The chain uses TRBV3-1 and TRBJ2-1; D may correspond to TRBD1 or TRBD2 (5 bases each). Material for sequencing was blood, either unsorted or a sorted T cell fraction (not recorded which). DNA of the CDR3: TGTGCCAGCAGCTCGTTCGGGGACCGGGATGAGCAGTTCTTC. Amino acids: CASSSFGDRDEQFF.